This T cell receptor beta chain was identified during a study of pediatric ulcerative colitis. Study results and caveats: Compared with controls, ulcerative colitis showed greater blood-rectum clone sharing.

Rectal tissue came from one to two pinch biopsies taken at colonoscopy. The protocol was immunoSEQ multiplex PCR, while the TCRdb copy is restricted to in-frame clones and leaves out a portion. The data contain tens of thousands of clones, under 80% of them singletons. As to this clone: Its target is unknown.

The CDR3 consists of 15 residues. V was pared by 3 bases and J by 4 bases, with 4 bases of the junction left unmatched. Germline CDR1 SEHNR, CDR2 FQNEAQ (reference sequence). The sequencing sample was made of gut tissue. This chain links TRBV7-9 with TRBJ2-5, with TRBD2 identical over 11 bases. The TCR originated in a girl aged 5 to 17 with moderate ulcerative colitis. CDR3 residues: CASSFGTSGGETQYF. In DNA form, the CDR3 reads TGTGCCAGCAGCTTCGGGACTAGCGGTGGAGAGACCCAGTACTTC.